Detailed here is one T cell receptor (beta chain). Antigen specificity is unknown. The protocol was immunoSEQ multiplex PCR, while the TCRdb copy is restricted to in-frame clones and leaves out a portion. The data contain about 500,000 clones, about 88% of them singletons. This entry is derived from a study of Ad26.COV2.S vaccination and SARS-CoV-2 variants. Notes on the study in general: TCR breadth and depth analyses may have underestimated total T cell responses.

Treatment: about 20 received Ad26.COV2.S at low or high dose, single or two shots; 5 received placebo; per-sample allocation not given. Specimen acquisition occurred on day 63 following the initial vaccine or placebo injection. It was an adult aged 18-55 years in Boston who was the donor. CDR1 and CDR2 (germline): MNHEY, SVGAGI. V shed 6 bases and J 17 bases; nucleotides not matched to a gene: 13. The CDR3 extends over 14 amino acids. The rearrangement uses TRBV6-5 and TRBJ1-6; 10 positions agree with TRBD1. Specimen: peripheral blood, collected in a trial of Ad26.COV2.S vaccine versus placebo. This TCR was sampled from a person between 18 and 65 years old who received the Ad26.COV2.S COVID-19 vaccine or a placebo. The CDR3 loop is CASRPTGGNGFFHF. As DNA, the CDR3 is TGTGCCAGCAGGCCGACAGGGGGCAATGGATTCTTCCACTTT.